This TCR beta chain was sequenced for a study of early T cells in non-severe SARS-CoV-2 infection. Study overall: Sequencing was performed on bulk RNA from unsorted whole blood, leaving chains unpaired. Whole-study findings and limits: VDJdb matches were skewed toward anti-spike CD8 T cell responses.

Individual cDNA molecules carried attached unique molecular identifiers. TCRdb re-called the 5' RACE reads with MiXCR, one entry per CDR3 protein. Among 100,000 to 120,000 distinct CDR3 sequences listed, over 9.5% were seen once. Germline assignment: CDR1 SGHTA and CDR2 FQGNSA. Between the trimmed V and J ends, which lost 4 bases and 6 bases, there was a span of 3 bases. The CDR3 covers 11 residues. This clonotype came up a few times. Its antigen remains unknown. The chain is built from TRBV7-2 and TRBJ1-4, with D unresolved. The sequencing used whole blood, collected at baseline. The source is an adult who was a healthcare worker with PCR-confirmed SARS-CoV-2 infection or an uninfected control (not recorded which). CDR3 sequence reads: CASSYHEKLFF. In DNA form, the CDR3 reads TGTGCCAGCAGCTATCATGAAAAACTGTTTTTT.